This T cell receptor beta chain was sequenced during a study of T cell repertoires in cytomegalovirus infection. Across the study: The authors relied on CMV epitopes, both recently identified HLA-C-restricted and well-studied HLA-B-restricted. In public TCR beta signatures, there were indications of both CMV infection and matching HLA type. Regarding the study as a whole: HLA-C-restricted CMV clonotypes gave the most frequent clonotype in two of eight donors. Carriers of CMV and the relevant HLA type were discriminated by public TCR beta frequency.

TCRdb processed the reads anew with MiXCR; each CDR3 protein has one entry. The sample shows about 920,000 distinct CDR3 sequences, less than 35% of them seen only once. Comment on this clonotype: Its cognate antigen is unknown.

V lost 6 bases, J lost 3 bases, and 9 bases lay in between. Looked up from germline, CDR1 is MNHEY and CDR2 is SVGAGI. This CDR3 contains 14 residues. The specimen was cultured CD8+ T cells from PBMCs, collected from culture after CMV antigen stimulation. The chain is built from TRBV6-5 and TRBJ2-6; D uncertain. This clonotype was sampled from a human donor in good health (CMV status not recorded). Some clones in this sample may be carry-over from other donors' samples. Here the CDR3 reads CASRLGGGANVLTF. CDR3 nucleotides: TGTGCCAGCAGGCTGGGCGGTGGGGCCAACGTCCTGACTTTC.